A single sample is the source of the 11 T cell receptor beta chains below, sequenced in a study of blood T cell repertoires in COVID-19. Assay used: immunoSEQ multiplex PCR; TCRdb lists only in-frame clones, some missing. The sample shows about 230,000 clones, around 80% of them seen only once. Sequenced: peripheral blood. All receptors come from a woman aged 40 to 55 who had recovered from COVID-19.

J is TRBJ1-4 and V is TRBV6-5; 8 nucleotides agree with TRBD1. The V gene's germline CDR1 is MNHEY and CDR2 SVGAGI. The CDR3 sequence is 15 residues long. V dropped 6 bases and J dropped 7; count of bases not matched to a gene: 10. CDR3 region: CASSKPQGAGEKLFF. CDR3 coding DNA: TGTGCCAGCAGCAAACCTCAGGGGGCGGGTGAAAAACTGTTTTTT.

V is TRBV9 and J is TRBJ1-1, with D unresolved. With 4 bases removed from V and 2 bases from J, the gap between germline ends came to 12 bases. This CDR3 has 14 residues. Germline-derived CDR1 and CDR2 are SGDLS and YYNGEE. The CDR3 protein is CASSPGGINTEAFF. The CDR3 nucleotides are TGTGCCAGCAGCCCCGGAGGGATTAACACTGAAGCTTTCTTT.

This sequence joins TRBV19 and TRBJ1-1; perhaps TRBD1 as D (6 bases). CDR1 and CDR2 from the germline V gene are LNHDA and SQIVND (reference sequence). V dropped 3 bases and J dropped 6 bases, with 14 bases sitting between them. The CDR3 runs to 14 residues. DNA for the CDR3: TGTGCCAGTAGTATGGCAGGGGAAGGGTCTGAAGCTTTCTTT. The encoded protein is CASSMAGEGSEAFF.

The V and J genes are TRBV2 and TRBJ1-6, with D uncertain. Germline CDR1 is SNHLY and CDR2 is FYNNEI. This CDR3 is built from 15 residues. The V end was cut by 5 bases, the J end by 6 bases, with 14 bases between. The CDR3 coding sequence is TGTGCCAGCAGTCAAGAAGACAACAGTAATTCACCCCTCCACTTT. It specifies CASSQEDNSNSPLHF.

The genes are TRBV7-8 and TRBJ2-5; TRBD2 aligns across 8 bases. Germline assignment: CDR1 SGHVS and CDR2 FQNEAQ. V lost 5 bases and J lost 3; bases outside the gene matches: 8. This CDR3 has 15 amino acids. CDR3 sequence (DNA): TGTGCCAGCAGCCGGGGGGGTACGGGCGAAGAGACCCAGTACTTC. This translates into CASSRGGTGEETQYF. The complete variable domain, with remaining parts taken from reference TRBV7-8 and TRBJ2-5, reads GAGVSQSPRYKVAKRGQDVALRCDPISGHVSLFWYQQALGQGPEFLTYFQNEAQLDKSGLPSDRFFAERPEGSVSTLKIQRTQQEDSAVYLCASSRGGTGEETQYFGPGTRLLVL.

The chain recombines TRBV6-5 with TRBJ2-1; 9 positions agree with TRBD1. J lost 7 bases, V lost 2 bases, and 6 bases had no gene match. The CDR3 extends over 15 amino acids. Germline assignment: CDR1 MNHEY and CDR2 SVGAGI. CDR3: CASSYPEGQGNEQFF. CDR3 bases: TGTGCCAGCAGTTACCCGGAAGGACAGGGGAATGAGCAGTTCTTC.

J is TRBJ1-4 and V is TRBV9; possible D gene TRBD1, 5 bases. The CDR3 has 15 residues. V lost 4 bases to trimming and J lost 0 bases, with 10 bases between them. CDR1 and CDR2 (germline): SGDLS, YYNGEE. This CDR3 reads CASSSSGTTNEKLFF. For the CDR3, the DNA is TGTGCCAGCAGCTCGTCAGGGACAACTAATGAAAAACTGTTTTTT.

The gene calls are TRBV27 and TRBJ1-2; D is ambiguous. The V end lost 2 bases, the J end lost 2 bases, and 6 bases lay between the germline ends. CDR1 and CDR2 from the germline V gene are MNHEY and SMNVEV (reference sequence). The CDR3 consists of 13 residues. This chain's CDR3 is CASSLQVNYGYTF. Written as DNA, the CDR3 is TGTGCCAGCAGTTTACAGGTCAACTATGGCTACACCTTC.

The J gene is TRBJ1-4, the V gene TRBV18, with 7 positions matching TRBD1. Germline V CDR1 and CDR2: KGHSH, LQKENI. There are 17 residues in the CDR3. The V segment lost 4 bases and the J segment 0 bases; nucleotides outside the gene matches: 8. The CDR3 DNA reads TGTGCCAGCTCACTTATTGGACAGGTTGCAACTAATGAAAAACTGTTTTTT. It codes for CASSLIGQVATNEKLFF.

This clone was observed a handful of times. This rearrangement joins TRBV4-3 to TRBJ2-7; D is perhaps TRBD1 (6 bases). CDR3 length equals 11 residues. CDR1 and CDR2 from the germline V gene are LGHNA and YSLEER. V lost 9 bases and J lost 1, with 7 bases in between. The CDR3 coding sequence is TGCGCCAGGCAGGGGTCCTACGAGCAGTACTTC. Translation: CARQGSYEQYF.

The chain uses TRBV7-9 and TRBJ1-6; 8 nucleotides match TRBD1. The CDR3 totals 17 residues. Germline values: CDR1 SEHNR, CDR2 FQNEAQ (reference sequence). J lost 3 bases, V lost 4 bases, and 8 bases had no gene match. This chain's CDR3 is CASSSIMTGDYNSPLHF. The DNA of the CDR3 is TGTGCCAGCAGCTCGATCATGACAGGGGACTATAATTCACCCCTCCACTTT.